These T cell receptor beta chains were read from a single sample in a study of blood T cells in healthy people across ages. TCRdb analysed the 5' RACE reads with MiXCR anew, one entry per CDR3 protein. This sample has about a million distinct CDR3 sequences, with roughly 51% found just once. Sequenced material: blood. These receptors originate from a woman aged 60-75 years in good health. Each CDR3 is given with its conserved first and last residue. The D gene is left open where the match is weak. Clone sizes are given selectively: once, few, many, or a class where the clone is expanded.

V	J	size	D	CDR3	DNA
TRBV28	TRBJ2-3	NA	NA	CASSPLGGEDTQYF	TGTGCCAGCAGCCCACTCGGGGGTGAAGATACGCAGTATTTT
TRBV7-2	TRBJ2-1	NA	TRBD2	CASSLERRGGYNEQFF	TGTGCCAGCAGCTTAGAGCGGAGGGGAGGGTACAATGAGCAGTTCTTC
TRBV7-8	TRBJ2-3	few	NA	CASSSYRVPRDTQYF	TGTGCCAGCAGCTCGTACAGGGTGCCGAGGGATACGCAGTATTTT
TRBV28	TRBJ2-1	NA	TRBD1	CASSKGQGIHEQFF	TGTGCCAGCAGCAAGGGACAGGGGATCCATGAGCAGTTCTTC
TRBV7-9	TRBJ2-5	NA	NA	CASSPAVAGDGETQYF	TGTGCCAGCAGTCCAGCGGTAGCCGGGGACGGGGAGACCCAGTACTTC
TRBV28	TRBJ2-7	few	NA	CASAGNYEQYF	TGTGCCAGCGCAGGGAACTACGAGCAGTACTTC
TRBV7-8	TRBJ2-4	few	TRBD2	CASSFSGRGNIQYF	TGTGCCAGCAGCTTTAGCGGGAGGGGAAACATTCAGTACTTC
TRBV2	TRBJ2-1	NA	NA	CASRLYPNQEQFF	TGTGCCAGCAGACTATACCCAAACCAGGAGCAGTTCTTC
TRBV10-3	TRBJ2-1	NA	NA	CAIRMATDEQFF	TGTGCCATCAGGATGGCGACGGATGAGCAGTTCTTC
TRBV20-1	TRBJ2-3	NA	TRBD2	CSAPVAGGFTDTQYF	TGCAGTGCTCCGGTAGCGGGAGGATTCACAGATACGCAGTATTTT
TRBV9	TRBJ2-2	NA	TRBD1	CASSGRTGTNTGELFF	TGTGCCAGCAGCGGAAGGACAGGGACGAACACCGGGGAGCTGTTTTTT
TRBV4-1	TRBJ2-3	NA	TRBD2	CASSLRLAGSSTDTQYF	TGCGCCAGCAGCCTCCGGCTAGCGGGATCTAGCACAGATACGCAGTATTTT
TRBV4-2	TRBJ2-7	few	TRBD2	CASSQDVGRAYEQYF	TGTGCCAGCAGCCAAGATGTCGGGAGGGCGTACGAGCAGTACTTC
TRBV10-3	TRBJ2-6	NA	NA	CANQGPGANVLTF	TGTGCCAACCAGGGGCCTGGGGCCAACGTCCTGACTTTC
TRBV7-2	TRBJ2-3	few	TRBD1	CASSSQSGTGELDTQYF	TGTGCCAGCAGCTCGCAATCCGGGACAGGGGAACTAGATACGCAGTATTTT
TRBV10-1	TRBJ2-5	NA	NA	CASSADRVWNRETQYF	TGCGCCAGCAGCGCGGACAGAGTTTGGAATCGGGAGACCCAGTACTTC
TRBV18	TRBJ1-2	NA	NA	CASSPVPGGNGYTF	TGTGCCAGCTCACCAGTCCCCGGGGGCAATGGCTACACCTTC
TRBV27	TRBJ2-3	NA	NA	CASSLPMGVRNTQYF	TGTGCCAGCAGTTTACCTATGGGGGTGCGGAATACGCAGTATTTT
TRBV2	TRBJ1-2	few	NA	CASKRGANGYTF	TGTGCCAGCAAACGGGGGGCGAATGGCTACACCTTC
TRBV20-1	TRBJ1-6	NA	TRBD1	CSLRGPGGNSPLHF	TGCAGTCTTAGAGGTCCAGGGGGTAATTCACCCCTCCACTTT
TRBV29-1	TRBJ2-5	NA	TRBD2	CGVVWRERPQETQYF	TGCGGCGTTGTTTGGCGGGAGCGCCCCCAAGAGACCCAGTACTTC
TRBV6-2/TRBV6-3	TRBJ2-1	NA	NA	CASSYTQAGESSSVTKGDYNEQFF	TGTGCCAGCAGTTACACCCAAGCCGGTGAGAGTAGCTCCGTGACTAAAGGAGACTACAATGAGCAGTTCTTC
TRBV28	TRBJ2-1	NA	TRBD2	CASRSFPLAASYNEQFF	TGTGCCAGCAGATCGTTCCCGCTAGCGGCCTCCTACAATGAGCAGTTCTTC
TRBV7-9	TRBJ2-3	NA	TRBD2	CARRELAGGDTQYF	TGTGCCAGGAGGGAACTAGCGGGAGGAGATACGCAGTATTTT
TRBV7-2	TRBJ2-7	NA	NA	CASSLWTPDEQYF	TGTGCCAGCAGCCTATGGACTCCGGACGAGCAGTACTTC
TRBV4-1	TRBJ2-7	NA	NA	CASSPVRGKEYEQYF	TGCGCCAGCAGCCCCGTGAGGGGGAAGGAGTACGAGCAGTACTTC
TRBV20-1	TRBJ2-3	NA	NA	CSASGGFGTDTQYF	TGCAGTGCTAGTGGGGGTTTTGGCACAGATACGCAGTATTTT
TRBV2	TRBJ2-5	few	TRBD2	CAGLWTSGRAGTQYF	TGTGCCGGACTATGGACTAGCGGGAGGGCCGGGACCCAGTACTTC
TRBV10-3	TRBJ1-5	NA	NA	CAISEQGPPQPQHF	TGTGCCATCAGTGAGCAAGGGCCTCCACAGCCCCAGCATTTT
TRBV10-2	TRBJ2-3	NA	TRBD2	CASGGGQGSDTQYF	TGCGCCAGCGGGGGGGGTCAAGGCTCAGATACGCAGTATTTT
TRBV27	TRBJ1-5	NA	NA	CATGGIGGSNQPQHF	TGTGCCACCGGGGGGATCGGCGGTAGCAATCAGCCCCAGCATTTT
TRBV20-1	TRBJ2-1	few	NA	CSARDFRSSYNEQFF	TGCAGTGCTAGAGATTTTAGGAGCTCCTACAATGAGCAGTTCTTC
TRBV14	TRBJ2-6	NA	NA	CASSQSLGRTPSGANVLTF	TGTGCCAGCAGCCAAAGTTTGGGCAGGACACCCTCTGGGGCCAACGTCCTGACTTTC
TRBV11-2	TRBJ2-7	NA	NA	CASSLAGYRDQYF	TGTGCCAGCAGCTTAGCGGGATACAGGGACCAGTACTTC
TRBV5-1	TRBJ2-3	NA	TRBD1	CASSSYRGRWTDTQYF	TGCGCCAGCAGCTCATACAGGGGGCGTTGGACAGATACGCAGTATTTT
TRBV5-5	TRBJ2-5	NA	NA	CASSLALSRDQETQYF	TGTGCCAGCAGCTTGGCACTCTCAAGGGACCAGGAGACCCAGTACTTC
TRBV4-3	TRBJ2-7	NA	TRBD1	CASSQDYRGEFYEQYF	TGCGCCAGCAGCCAAGATTACAGGGGGGAGTTCTACGAGCAGTACTTC
TRBV20-1	TRBJ2-1	NA	NA	CSSIQGGDNEQFF	TGCTCATCCATCCAAGGCGGAGACAATGAGCAGTTCTTC
TRBV5-1	TRBJ2-5	NA	NA	CASSPRVGQETQYF	TGCGCCAGCAGCCCCCGGGTAGGACAAGAGACCCAGTACTTC
TRBV7-6	TRBJ2-3	NA	NA	CASSLSSRDTQYF	TGTGCCAGCAGCTTAAGCTCCCGAGATACGCAGTATTTT
TRBV2	TRBJ2-7	NA	NA	CASSEESRNEQYF	TGTGCCAGCAGTGAGGAAAGCAGGAATGAGCAGTACTTC
TRBV5-1	TRBJ2-6	NA	NA	CASSHPTPGLHSSGANVLTF	TGCGCCAGCAGCCACCCCACCCCGGGACTCCACAGCTCTGGGGCCAACGTCCTGACTTTC
TRBV12-3/TRBV12-4	TRBJ2-6	NA	NA	CASSYNSGANVLTF	TGTGCCAGCAGTTACAACTCTGGGGCCAACGTCCTGACTTTC
TRBV4-3	TRBJ2-7	once	NA	CASSQVVGGTYEQYF	TGCGCCAGCAGCCAAGTAGTGGGGGGCACCTACGAGCAGTACTTC
TRBV10-3	TRBJ2-5	few	NA	CAISEHRETQYF	TGTGCCATCAGTGAACACAGAGAGACCCAGTACTTC